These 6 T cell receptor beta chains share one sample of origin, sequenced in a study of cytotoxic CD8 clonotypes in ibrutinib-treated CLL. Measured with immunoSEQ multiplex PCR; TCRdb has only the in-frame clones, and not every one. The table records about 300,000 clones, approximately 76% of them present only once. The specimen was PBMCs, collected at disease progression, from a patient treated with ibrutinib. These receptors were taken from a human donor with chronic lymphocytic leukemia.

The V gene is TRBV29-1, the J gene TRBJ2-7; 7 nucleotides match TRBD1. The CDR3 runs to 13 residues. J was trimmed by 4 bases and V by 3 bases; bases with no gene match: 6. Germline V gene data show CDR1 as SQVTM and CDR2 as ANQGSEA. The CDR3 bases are TGCAGCGTTGAGATTGACAGGGAGTACGAGCAGTACTTC. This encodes CSVEIDREYEQYF.

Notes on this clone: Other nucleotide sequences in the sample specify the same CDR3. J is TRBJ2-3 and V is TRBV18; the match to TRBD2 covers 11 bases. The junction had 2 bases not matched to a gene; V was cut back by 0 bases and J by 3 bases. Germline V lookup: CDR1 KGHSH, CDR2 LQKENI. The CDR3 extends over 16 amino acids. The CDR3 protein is CASSPPGTSGTDTQYF. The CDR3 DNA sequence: TGTGCCAGCTCACCACCGGGGACTAGCGGTACAGATACGCAGTATTTT.

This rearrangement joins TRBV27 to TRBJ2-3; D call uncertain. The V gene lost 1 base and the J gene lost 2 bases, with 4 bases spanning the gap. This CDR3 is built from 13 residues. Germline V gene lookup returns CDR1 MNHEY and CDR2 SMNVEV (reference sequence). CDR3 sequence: CASSLYITDTQYF. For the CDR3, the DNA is TGTGCCAGCAGTTTATACATCACAGATACGCAGTATTTT.

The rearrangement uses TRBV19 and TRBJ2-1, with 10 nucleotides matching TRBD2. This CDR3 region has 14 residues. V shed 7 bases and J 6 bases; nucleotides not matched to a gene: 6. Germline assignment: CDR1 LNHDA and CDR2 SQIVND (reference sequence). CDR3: CASKVLAGVNEQFF. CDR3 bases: TGTGCCAGTAAGGTGCTAGCGGGAGTCAATGAGCAGTTCTTC.

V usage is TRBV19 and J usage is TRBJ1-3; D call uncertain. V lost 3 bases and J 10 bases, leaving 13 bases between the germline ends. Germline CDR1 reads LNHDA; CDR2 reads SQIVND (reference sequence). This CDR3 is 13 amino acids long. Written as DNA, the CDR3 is TGTGCCAGTAGTATTGGACTCCAGCGGACCATATATTTT. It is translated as CASSIGLQRTIYF.

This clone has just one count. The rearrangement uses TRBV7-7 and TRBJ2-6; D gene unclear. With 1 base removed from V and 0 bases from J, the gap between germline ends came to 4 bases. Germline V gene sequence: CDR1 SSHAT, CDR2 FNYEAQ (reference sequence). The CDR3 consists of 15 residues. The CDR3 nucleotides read TGTGCCAGCAGCTTAGAGAACTCTGGGGCCAACGTCCTGACTTTC. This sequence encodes CASSLENSGANVLTF.